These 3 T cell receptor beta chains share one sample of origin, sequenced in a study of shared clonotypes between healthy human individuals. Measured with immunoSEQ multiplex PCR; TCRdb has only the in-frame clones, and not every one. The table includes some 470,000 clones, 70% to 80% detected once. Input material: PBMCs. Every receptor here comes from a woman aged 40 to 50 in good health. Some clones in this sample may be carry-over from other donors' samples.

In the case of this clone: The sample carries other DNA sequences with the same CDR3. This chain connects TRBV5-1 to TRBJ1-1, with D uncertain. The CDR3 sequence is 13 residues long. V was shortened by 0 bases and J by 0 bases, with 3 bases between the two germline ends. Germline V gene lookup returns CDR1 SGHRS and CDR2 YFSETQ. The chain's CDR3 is CASSLAVNTEAFF. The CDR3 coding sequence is TGCGCCAGCAGCTTGGCAGTGAACACTGAAGCTTTCTTT.

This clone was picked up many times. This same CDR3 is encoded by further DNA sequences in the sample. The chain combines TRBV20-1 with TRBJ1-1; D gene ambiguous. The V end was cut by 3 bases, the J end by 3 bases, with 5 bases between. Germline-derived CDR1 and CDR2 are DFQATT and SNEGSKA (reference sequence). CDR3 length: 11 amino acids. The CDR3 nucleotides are TGCAGTGCTAGGGAGGACACTGAAGCTTTCTTT. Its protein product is CSAREDTEAFF.

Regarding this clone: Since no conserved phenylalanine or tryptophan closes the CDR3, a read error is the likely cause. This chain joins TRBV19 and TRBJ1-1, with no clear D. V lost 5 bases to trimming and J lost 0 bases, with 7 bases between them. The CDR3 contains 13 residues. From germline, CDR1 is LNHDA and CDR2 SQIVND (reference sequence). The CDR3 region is CASSVTMNTEAFS. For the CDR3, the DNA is TGTGCCAGTAGTGTGACCATGAACACTGAAGCTTTCTCT.